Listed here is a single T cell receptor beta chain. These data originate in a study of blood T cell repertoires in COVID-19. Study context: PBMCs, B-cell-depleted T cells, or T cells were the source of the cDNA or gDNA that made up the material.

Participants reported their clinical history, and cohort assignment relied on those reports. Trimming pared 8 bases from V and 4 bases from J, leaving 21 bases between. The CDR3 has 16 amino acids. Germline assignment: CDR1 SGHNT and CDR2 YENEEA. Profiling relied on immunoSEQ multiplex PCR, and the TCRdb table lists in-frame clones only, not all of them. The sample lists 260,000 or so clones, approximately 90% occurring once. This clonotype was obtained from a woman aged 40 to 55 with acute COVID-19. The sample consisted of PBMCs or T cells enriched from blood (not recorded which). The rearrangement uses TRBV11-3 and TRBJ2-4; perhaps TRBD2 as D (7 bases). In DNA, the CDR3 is TGTGCCAGCGGGAAGGGGGAGGGCTTTGAGAAAAACATTCAGTACTTC. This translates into CASGKGEGFEKNIQYF.